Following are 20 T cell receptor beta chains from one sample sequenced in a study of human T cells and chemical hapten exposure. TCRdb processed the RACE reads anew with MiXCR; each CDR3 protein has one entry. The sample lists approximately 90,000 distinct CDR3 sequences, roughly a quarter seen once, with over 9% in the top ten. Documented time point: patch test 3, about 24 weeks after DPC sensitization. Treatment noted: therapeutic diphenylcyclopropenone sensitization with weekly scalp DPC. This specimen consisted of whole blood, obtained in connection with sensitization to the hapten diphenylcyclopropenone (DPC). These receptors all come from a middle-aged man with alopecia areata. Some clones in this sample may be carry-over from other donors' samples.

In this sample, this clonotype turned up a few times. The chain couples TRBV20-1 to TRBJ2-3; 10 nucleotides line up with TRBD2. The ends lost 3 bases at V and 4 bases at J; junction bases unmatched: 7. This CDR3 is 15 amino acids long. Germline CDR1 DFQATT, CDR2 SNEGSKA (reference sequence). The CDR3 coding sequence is TGCAGTGCTAGCCCCCTAGCGGGAGTCCCAGATACGCAGTATTTT. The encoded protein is CSASPLAGVPDTQYF.

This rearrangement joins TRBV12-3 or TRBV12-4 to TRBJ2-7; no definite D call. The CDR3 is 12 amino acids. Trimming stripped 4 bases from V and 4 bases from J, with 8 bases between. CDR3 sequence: CASSCAGYEQYF. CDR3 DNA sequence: TGTGCCAGCAGTTGTGCCGGGTACGAGCAGTACTTC.

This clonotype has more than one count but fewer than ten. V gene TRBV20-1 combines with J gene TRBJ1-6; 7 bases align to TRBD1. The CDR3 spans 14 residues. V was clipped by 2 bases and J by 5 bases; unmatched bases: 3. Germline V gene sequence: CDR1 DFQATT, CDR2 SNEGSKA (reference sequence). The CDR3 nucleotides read TGCAGTGCTAGAATTACAGGGGATAATTCACCCCTCCACTTT. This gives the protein CSARITGDNSPLHF.

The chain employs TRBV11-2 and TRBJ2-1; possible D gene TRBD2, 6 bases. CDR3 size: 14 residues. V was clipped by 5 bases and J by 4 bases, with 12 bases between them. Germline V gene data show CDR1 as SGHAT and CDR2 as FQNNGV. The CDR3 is CASSRFGGYNEQFF. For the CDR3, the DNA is TGTGCCAGCAGCCGATTCGGGGGATACAATGAGCAGTTCTTC.

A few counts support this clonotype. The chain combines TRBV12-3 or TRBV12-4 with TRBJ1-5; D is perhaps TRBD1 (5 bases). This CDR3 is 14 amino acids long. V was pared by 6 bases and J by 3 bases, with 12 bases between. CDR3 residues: CASSPTGPNQPQHF. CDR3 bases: TGTGCCAGCAGCCCTACAGGACCCAATCAGCCCCAGCATTTT.

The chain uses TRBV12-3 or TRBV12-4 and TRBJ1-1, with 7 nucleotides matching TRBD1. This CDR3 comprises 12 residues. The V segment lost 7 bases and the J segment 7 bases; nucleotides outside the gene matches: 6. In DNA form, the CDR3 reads TGTGCCAGCACCGGGACAGCCGGTGAAGCTTTCTTT. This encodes CASTGTAGEAFF.

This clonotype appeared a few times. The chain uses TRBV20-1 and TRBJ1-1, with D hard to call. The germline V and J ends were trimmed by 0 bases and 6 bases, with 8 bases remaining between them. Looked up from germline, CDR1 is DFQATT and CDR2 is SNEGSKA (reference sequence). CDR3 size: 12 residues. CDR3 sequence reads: CSARDNLPEAFF. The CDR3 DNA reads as TGCAGTGCTAGAGATAACTTACCTGAAGCTTTCTTT.

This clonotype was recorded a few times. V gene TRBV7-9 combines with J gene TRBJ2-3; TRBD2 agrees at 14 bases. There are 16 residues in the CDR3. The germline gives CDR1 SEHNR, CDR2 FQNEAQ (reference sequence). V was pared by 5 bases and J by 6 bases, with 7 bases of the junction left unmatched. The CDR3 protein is CASSPGTSGRWDTQYF. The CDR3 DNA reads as TGTGCCAGCAGCCCCGGGACTAGCGGGAGATGGGATACGCAGTATTTT.

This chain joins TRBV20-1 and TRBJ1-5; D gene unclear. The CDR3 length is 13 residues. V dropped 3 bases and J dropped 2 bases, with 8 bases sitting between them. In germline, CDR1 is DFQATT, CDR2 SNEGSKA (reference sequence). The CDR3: CSARGGRNQPQHF. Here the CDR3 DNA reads TGCAGTGCTAGGGGCGGTCGCAATCAGCCCCAGCATTTT.

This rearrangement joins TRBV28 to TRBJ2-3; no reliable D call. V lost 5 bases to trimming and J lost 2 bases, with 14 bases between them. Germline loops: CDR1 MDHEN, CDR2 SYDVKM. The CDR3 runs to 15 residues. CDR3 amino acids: CASSLTPYPTDTQYF. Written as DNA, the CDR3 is TGTGCCAGCAGTCTCACACCGTACCCCACAGATACGCAGTATTTT.

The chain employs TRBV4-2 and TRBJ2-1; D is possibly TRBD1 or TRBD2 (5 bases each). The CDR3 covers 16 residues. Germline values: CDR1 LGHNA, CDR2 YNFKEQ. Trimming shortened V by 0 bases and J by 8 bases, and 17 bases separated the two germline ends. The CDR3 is CASSQESGTPVHEQFF. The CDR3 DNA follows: TGTGCCAGCAGCCAAGAGAGTGGGACCCCCGTTCATGAGCAGTTCTTC.

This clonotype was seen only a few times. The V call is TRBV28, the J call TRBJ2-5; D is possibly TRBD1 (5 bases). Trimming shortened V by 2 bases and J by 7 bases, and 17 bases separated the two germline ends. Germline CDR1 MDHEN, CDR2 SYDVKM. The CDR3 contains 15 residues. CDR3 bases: TGTGCCAGCAGTTTACGGGTTCAGGGCCTATGGACCCAGTACTTC. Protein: CASSLRVQGLWTQYF.

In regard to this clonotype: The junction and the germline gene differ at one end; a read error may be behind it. The CDR3 reads CATSDSSPGLAKTGELFF. CDR3 DNA sequence: TGTGCCACCAGTGATTCTTCTCCGGGACTAGCGAAAACCGGGGAGCTGTTTTTT. The J gene is TRBJ2-2, the V gene TRBV24-1; 10 nucleotides agree with TRBD2. This CDR3 has 18 residues. Germline CDR1 reads KGHDR; CDR2 reads SFDVKD.

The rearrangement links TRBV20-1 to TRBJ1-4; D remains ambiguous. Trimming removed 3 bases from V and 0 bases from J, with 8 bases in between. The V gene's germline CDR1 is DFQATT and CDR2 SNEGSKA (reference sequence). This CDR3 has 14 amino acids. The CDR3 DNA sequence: TGCAGTGCTAGCGCCCGATCAACTAATGAAAAACTGTTTTTT. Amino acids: CSASARSTNEKLFF.

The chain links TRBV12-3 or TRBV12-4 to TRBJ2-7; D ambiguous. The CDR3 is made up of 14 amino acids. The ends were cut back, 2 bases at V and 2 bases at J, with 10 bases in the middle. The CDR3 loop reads CASSLSQRAYEQYF. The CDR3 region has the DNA TGTGCCAGCAGTTTAAGTCAGAGAGCCTACGAGCAGTACTTC.

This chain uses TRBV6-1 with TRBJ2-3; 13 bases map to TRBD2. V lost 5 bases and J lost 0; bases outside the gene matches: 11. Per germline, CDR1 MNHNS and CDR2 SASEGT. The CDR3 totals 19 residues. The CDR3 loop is CASSKSQGLAGPSTDTQYF. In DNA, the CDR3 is TGTGCCAGCAGTAAAAGCCAGGGACTAGCGGGACCTAGCACAGATACGCAGTATTTT.

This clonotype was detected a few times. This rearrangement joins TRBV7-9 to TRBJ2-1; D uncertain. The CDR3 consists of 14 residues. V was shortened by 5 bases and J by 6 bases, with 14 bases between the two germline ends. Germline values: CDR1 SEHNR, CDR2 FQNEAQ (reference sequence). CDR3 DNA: TGTGCCAGCAGCCAAGATACCCGGAGCAATGAGCAGTTCTTC. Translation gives CASSQDTRSNEQFF.

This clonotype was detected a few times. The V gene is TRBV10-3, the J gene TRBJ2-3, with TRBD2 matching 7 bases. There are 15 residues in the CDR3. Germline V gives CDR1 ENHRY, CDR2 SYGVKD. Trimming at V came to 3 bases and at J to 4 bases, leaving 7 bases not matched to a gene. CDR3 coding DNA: TGTGCCATCAGTGATCAAGGGGAGGGGTCAGATACGCAGTATTTT. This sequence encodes CAISDQGEGSDTQYF.

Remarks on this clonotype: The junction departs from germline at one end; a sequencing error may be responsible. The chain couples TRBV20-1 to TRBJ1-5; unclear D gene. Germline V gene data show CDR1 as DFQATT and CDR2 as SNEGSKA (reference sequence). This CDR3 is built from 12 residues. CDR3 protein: CSARDPNQLQHF. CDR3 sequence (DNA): TGCAGTGCTAGAGATCCAAATCAGCTCCAGCATTTT.

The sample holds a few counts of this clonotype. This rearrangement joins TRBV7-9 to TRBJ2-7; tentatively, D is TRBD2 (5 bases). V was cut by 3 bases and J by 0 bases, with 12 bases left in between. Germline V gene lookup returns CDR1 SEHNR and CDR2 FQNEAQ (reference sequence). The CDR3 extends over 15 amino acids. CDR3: CASSFRPEDSYEQYF. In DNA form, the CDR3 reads TGTGCCAGCAGCTTCCGACCGGAGGACTCCTACGAGCAGTACTTC.